A selection of T cell receptor beta chains follows, all from one sample in a study of cytomegalovirus exposure and HLA in healthy donors. Sequencing used immunoSEQ multiplex PCR; TCRdb keeps in-frame clones, though not all of them. The table shows more than 100,000 clones, with approximately 73% occurring only once. The sequencing sample was made of PBMCs. All receptors come from a woman in her late teens or twenties in good health and CMV-seropositive. CDR3s include the opening cysteine and the closing phenylalanine or tryptophan. Fields, in order: J gene, V gene, D gene, clone size, CDR3 protein, CDR3 DNA. The D gene is left open where the match is weak. Clone size is shown for a subset of rows, as once, few, many or a class of expanded clone.

TRBJ2-7,TRBV4-2,TRBD2,.,CASSQAAGGGSYEQYF,TGTGCCAGCAGCCAAGCCGCCGGGGGGGGCTCCTACGAGCAGTACTTC
TRBJ2-7,TRBV19,TRBD2,.,CASSSGLTSGKGVYEQYF,TGTGCCAGTAGCTCGGGCTTGACTAGCGGGAAGGGAGTCTACGAGCAGTACTTC
TRBJ2-3,TRBV7-2,TRBD2,.,CASSAGGPRTDTQYF,TGTGCCAGTTCAGCGGGAGGGCCTAGGACAGATACGCAGTATTTT
TRBJ1-6,TRBV6-6,TRBD1,.,CASNPRDSAGSPLHF,TGTGCCAGCAATCCCCGGGACAGCGCTGGTTCACCCCTCCACTTT
TRBJ1-1,TRBV27,.,.,CASSFAGVTEAFF,TGTGCCAGCAGTTTTGCAGGGGTGACTGAAGCTTTCTTT
TRBJ2-1,TRBV2,.,few,CASSPPRGRGSYNEQFF,TGTGCCAGCAGCCCCCCGCGGGGGCGGGGGTCCTACAATGAGCAGTTCTTC
TRBJ1-4,TRBV28,TRBD1,.,CASSFRDREAHEKLFF,TGTGCCAGCAGTTTTCGGGACAGGGAGGCCCATGAAAAACTGTTTTTT
TRBJ1-2,TRBV2,TRBD1,.,CASQGQGAGGYTF,TGTGCCAGCCAGGGACAGGGGGCAGGTGGCTACACCTTC
TRBJ1-5,TRBV28,.,.,CASSLSGYQPQHF,TGTGCCAGCAGTTTAAGCGGTTATCAGCCCCAGCATTTT
TRBJ2-2,TRBV7-2,TRBD1,.,CASKRTGVGELFF,TGTGCCAGCAAAAGGACAGGGGTCGGGGAGCTGTTTTTT
TRBJ2-5,TRBV5-4,TRBD1,.,CASSTTGAVETQYF,TGTGCCAGCAGCACCACAGGGGCGGTGGAGACCCAGTACTTC
TRBJ2-1,TRBV27,.,.,CASSLSPTPYNEQFF,TGTGCCAGCAGTTTAAGTCCGACTCCCTACAATGAGCAGTTCTTC
TRBJ2-1,TRBV6-5,TRBD2,few,CASSRSGGAGGEQFF,TGTGCCAGCAGTCGGAGCGGGGGGGCCGGAGGTGAGCAGTTCTTC
TRBJ2-3,TRBV5-4,.,.,CASSLPRDYTDTQYF,TGTGCCAGCAGCTTACCGAGGGATTACACAGATACGCAGTATTTT
TRBJ1-1,TRBV30,.,few,CAWSHKPGGLNTEAFF,TGTGCCTGGAGCCATAAGCCCGGCGGGTTGAACACTGAAGCTTTCTTT
TRBJ1-4,TRBV6-5,TRBD1,.,CASRPTGGLVKLFF,TGTGCCAGCAGACCAACAGGGGGCCTGGTAAAACTGTTTTTT
TRBJ2-4,TRBV4-1,.,.,CASSQLGLAKNIQYF,TGCGCCAGCAGCCAGTTAGGACTAGCCAAAAACATTCAGTACTTC
TRBJ1-5,TRBV28,.,.,CASSPQESSLTNQPQHF,TGTGCCAGCAGTCCTCAGGAATCTTCCCTAACTAATCAGCCCCAGCATTTT
TRBJ1-1,TRBV9,.,.,CASSVAGLAEAFF,TGTGCCAGCAGCGTAGCTGGGCTTGCTGAAGCTTTCTTT
TRBJ2-1,TRBV5-6,TRBD1,few,CASTLKNRGNEQFF,TGTGCCAGCACCTTAAAGAACAGGGGCAATGAGCAGTTCTTC
TRBJ2-7,TRBV2,.,.,CASSPPGPYEQYF,TGTGCCAGCAGCCCGCCGGGTCCATACGAGCAGTACTTC
TRBJ1-5,TRBV7-9,TRBD1,.,CASSPTGDKSQPQHF,TGTGCCAGCAGCCCCACAGGGGATAAGAGTCAGCCCCAGCATTTT
TRBJ1-1,TRBV7-3,.,few,CASSPQGFTEAFF,TGTGCCAGCAGCCCTCAGGGTTTCACTGAAGCTTTCTTT
TRBJ2-7,TRBV14,TRBD2,.,CASSQGLAGVGVREQYF,TGTGCCAGCAGCCAGGGACTAGCGGGAGTCGGCGTCCGCGAGCAGTACTTC
TRBJ2-5,TRBV7-8,.,.,CATGASQETQYF,TGTGCCACTGGAGCCTCTCAAGAGACCCAGTACTTC
TRBJ2-7,TRBV7-9,TRBD1,.,CASSWREGATYEQYF,TGTGCCAGCAGCTGGCGCGAGGGGGCAACCTACGAGCAGTACTTC
TRBJ1-4,TRBV12-2,.,once,CASRLTGIVVEKLFF,TGTGCAAGTCGCTTAACAGGGATTGTCGTAGAAAAACTGTTTTTT
TRBJ1-3,TRBV4-1,.,.,CASSQDPGGNTIYF,TGCGCCAGCAGCCAAGACCCGGGGGGAAACACCATATATTTT